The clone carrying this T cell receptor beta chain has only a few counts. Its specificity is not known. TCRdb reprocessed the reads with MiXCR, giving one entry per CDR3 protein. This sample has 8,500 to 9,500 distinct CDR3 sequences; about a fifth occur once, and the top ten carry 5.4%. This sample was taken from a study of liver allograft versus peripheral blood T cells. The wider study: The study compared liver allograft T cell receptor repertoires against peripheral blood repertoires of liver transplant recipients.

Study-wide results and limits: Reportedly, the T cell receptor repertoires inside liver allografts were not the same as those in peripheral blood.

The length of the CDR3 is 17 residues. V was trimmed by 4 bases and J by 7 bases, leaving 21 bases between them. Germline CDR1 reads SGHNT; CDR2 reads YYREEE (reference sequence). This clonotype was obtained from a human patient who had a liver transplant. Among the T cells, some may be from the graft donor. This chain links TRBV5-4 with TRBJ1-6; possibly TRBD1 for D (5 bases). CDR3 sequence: CASSAALFGTVNSPLHF. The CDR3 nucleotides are TGTGCCAGCAGCGCGGCTCTGTTTGGGACGGTGAATTCACCCCTCCACTTT.